Below, one T cell receptor (beta chain) is given with its context. The antigen is undetermined. Incorporation of UMIs carrying a 6-nucleotide sample barcode was performed by template switching. Following a re-call of the 5' RACE reads, TCRdb has one entry per CDR3 protein and lacks DNA. Its listing shows more than 95,000 distinct CDR3 sequences. One blood sample of around 2.5 ml was taken from each donor. This CDR3 contains 14 residues. The germline V gene encodes CDR1 SGHTA and CDR2 FQGNSA. These data belong to a study of monozygotic twins with inflammatory bowel disease. Study results and limitations: Repertoire similarity did not differ between concordant and discordant twins, possibly owing to limited power. No one strong IBD-associated signal or clonotype was supported.

This receptor was taken from a human donor with ulcerative colitis or Crohn's disease, or a healthy co-twin of an affected twin (not recorded which). Sequencing was done on a sample of blood. V is TRBV7-2 and J is TRBJ1-6. The CDR3 here is CASSLGGSNSPLHF.